This T cell receptor beta chain was found in a study of blood T cells in healthy people across ages. This clonotype was picked up one time. Its target is not known. Each donor's blood draw was roughly 9.8 milliliters of peripheral blood. Using a J-beta primer mix together with a sample-barcoded 5' primer, a second PCR was run for roughly 7 to 12 cycles. Unique molecular identifiers of 12 random nucleotides labeled each cDNA. TCRdb recomputed calls from the 5' RACE reads with MiXCR, one row per CDR3 protein. The table has roughly 1.5 million distinct CDR3 sequences, about 42% seen once; the top ten hold just over 4%. CDR1 and CDR2 from the germline V gene are GTSNPN and SVGIG (reference sequence). The CDR3 covers 13 residues. Deletions cut 7 bases from V and 8 bases from J, with 19 bases between. Study-wide results and caveats: PBMC samples, being unsorted, prevented any conclusive comparison of naive and antigen-experienced cells. Nothing was known about donor CMV status, and this possibly confounded expanded clonotype changes.

Sequenced input: blood. The clonotype comes from a woman between 18 and 29 years old in good health. This chain uses TRBV30 with TRBJ2-3; the D gene is possibly TRBD2 (6 bases). The CDR3 spells CASHQGAGGTQYF. CDR3 nucleotide sequence: TGTGCCTCTCACCAGGGCGCCGGGGGTACGCAGTATTTT.